The 24 T cell receptor beta chains reported below all come from one sample, sequenced in a study of blood T cells in healthy people across ages. A sample-barcoded 5' primer and a J-beta primer mix were used in a second PCR of roughly 6 to 11 cycles. TCRdb re-analysed the 5' RACE reads in MiXCR, keeping a single row per CDR3 protein. The table shows 630,000 or so distinct CDR3 sequences, with about 28% occurring only once. Sequencing was done on a sample of blood. These receptors were obtained from a woman of 80 years or more in good health.

The rearrangement links TRBV13 to TRBJ1-6; 7 nucleotides match TRBD1. CDR3 length: 14 residues. V gave up 5 bases and J gave up 12 bases; unmatched junction bases: 10. Germline V gene lookup returns CDR1 PRHDT and CDR2 FYEKMQ (reference sequence). The CDR3 DNA reads TGTGCCAGCAGCCCTGACAGGGCTGGATTACCCCTCCACTTT. Protein product: CASSPDRAGLPLHF.

This clonotype was detected a few times. A much more abundant neighbour one base away suggests this may be a read error. The DNA of the CDR3 is TGCGCCAGCAGCTTGACAGTCAGCGGGGGGACCATGGATGAGCAGTACTTC. It encodes CASSLTVSGGTMDEQYF. The V gene is TRBV5-1, the J gene TRBJ2-5, with TRBD2 matching 9 bases. V gave up 1 base and J gave up 11 bases; unmatched junction bases: 18. Germline CDR1 and CDR2: SGHRS and YFSETQ. The CDR3 length is 17 residues.

About this clonotype: It may be a read error: a sequence one base away is much more abundant. This rearrangement joins TRBV5-1 to TRBJ2-5, with unresolved D. CDR3 size: 14 residues. Germline V CDR1 and CDR2: SGHRS, YFSETQ. Trimming cost V 3 bases and J 1 base, with 10 bases left between them. The CDR3 spells CASSWTGLQETQYF. CDR3 DNA sequence: TGCGCCAGCAGCTGGACCGGGCTCCAAGAGACCCAGTACTTC.

Worth noting for this clonotype: At one of its ends the junction is not consistent with the germline gene, which may arise from a read error. The V gene is TRBV7-8, the J gene TRBJ2-7; D may be TRBD2 (5 bases). This CDR3 comprises 13 residues. The germline V gene encodes CDR1 SGHVS and CDR2 FQNEAQ. The CDR3 region is CASSLAPGTEQYF. Written as DNA, the CDR3 is TGCGCCAGCAGCTTAGCACCGGGAACTGAGCAGTACTTC. Complete variable domain (other parts from reference TRBV7-8 and TRBJ2-7): GAGVSQSPRYKVAKRGQDVALRCDPISGHVSLFWYQQALGQGPEFLTYFQNEAQLDKSGLPSDRFFAERPEGSVSTLKIQRTQQEDSAVYLCASSLAPGTEQYFGPGTRLTVT.

This clonotype appeared many times. The CDR3 reads CASSLNLGYGYTF. In DNA, the CDR3 is TGTGCCAGCAGCTTAAACCTAGGATATGGCTACACCTTC. The chain couples TRBV5-6 to TRBJ1-2; no clear D. The CDR3 covers 13 residues. V shed 2 bases and J shed 5 bases, with 10 bases lying between them. Germline assignment: CDR1 SGHDT and CDR2 YYEEEE.

This clonotype occurred many times. The chain joins TRBV6-6 to TRBJ1-1; 8 positions match TRBD1. Trimming took 4 bases from V and 4 from J; bases not matched to a gene: 2. Per the germline V gene, CDR1 is MNHNY and CDR2 is SVGAGI (reference sequence). The CDR3 is made up of 13 amino acids. The CDR3 loop reads CASSFQGATEAFF. CDR3 in DNA: TGTGCCAGCAGTTTTCAGGGGGCCACTGAAGCTTTCTTT.

This clonotype has at least ten counts. CDR3 residues: CSVESRTVEAFF. CDR3 bases: TGCAGCGTTGAGAGCCGGACTGTTGAAGCTTTCTTT. The V gene is TRBV29-1, the J gene TRBJ1-1; no clear D. CDR3 size: 12 residues. V lost 3 bases and J lost 7, with 12 bases in between. Per germline, CDR1 SQVTM and CDR2 ANQGSEA.

Many counts were recorded for this clonotype. V is TRBV29-1 and J is TRBJ2-5; D might be TRBD2 (5 bases). CDR1 and CDR2 from the germline V gene are SQVTM and ANQGSEA. Deletions cut 1 base from V and 5 bases from J, with 11 bases between. CDR3 length equals 13 residues. CDR3 sequence: CSVEGNGLETQYF. Written as DNA, the CDR3 is TGCAGCGTTGAAGGTAATGGACTGGAGACCCAGTACTTC.

With regard to this clonotype: At one boundary the junction diverges from the germline segment, which might be a read error. The chain is built from TRBV29-1 and TRBJ2-5; 7 bases map to TRBD1. This CDR3 comprises 13 residues. Germline values: CDR1 SQVTM, CDR2 ANQGSEA. The DNA for the CDR3 is TGCAGCATTGACAGGGTCAGTCGCAATGAGCAGTACTTC. Translated: CSIDRVSRNEQYF. Based on the CDR3 plus reference TRBV29-1 and TRBJ2-5, the full variable domain is SAVISQKPSRDICQRGTSLTIQCQVDSQVTMMFWYRQQPGQSLTLIATANQGSEATYESGFVIDKFPISRPNLTFSTLTVSNMSPEDSSIYLCSIDRVSRNEQYFGPGTRLLVL.

The rearrangement links TRBV6-6 to TRBJ1-5; 9 bases line up with TRBD1. Germline V gene sequence: CDR1 MNHNY, CDR2 SVGAGI (reference sequence). V shed 4 bases and J 7 bases; nucleotides not matched to a gene: 8. CDR3 length: 15 residues. The CDR3 is CASSSGTGQRQPQHF. The CDR3, as DNA: TGTGCCAGCAGTTCCGGGACAGGGCAACGCCAGCCCCAGCATTTT.

This clonotype was counted a single time. Possible read error: a much larger clone is one base away. The chain is built from TRBV20-1 and TRBJ2-1, with 10 bases aligning to TRBD2. Gene TRBJ2-7 matches the end of the DNA better, so the J call may be wrong. Germline lookup yields CDR1 DFQATT and CDR2 SNEGSKA (reference sequence). The CDR3 consists of 17 residues. CDR3 region: CSAPPASGGRSYNEQYF. The CDR3 region has the DNA TGCAGTGCTCCACCGGCTAGCGGGGGCCGCTCCTACAATGAGCAGTACTTC.

This chain links TRBV6-6 with TRBJ1-1; TRBD1 matches at 10 bases. With 0 bases clipped from V and 6 bases from J, the junction kept 10 bases outside the gene matches. The CDR3 covers 17 residues. CDR1 is MNHNY and CDR2 is SVGAGI in the germline V gene (reference sequence). CDR3 DNA sequence: TGTGCCAGCAGTTACTCCTGGGGTGGACAGGGGGTAGCTGAAGCTTTCTTT. Translated: CASSYSWGGQGVAEAFF.

This clonotype showed up many times. This chain joins TRBV12-3 or TRBV12-4 and TRBJ2-1, with 10 nucleotides matching TRBD2. The CDR3 sequence is 19 residues long. V shed 3 bases and J 7 bases; nucleotides not matched to a gene: 18. The CDR3 sequence is CASSFLPGRERGGVNEQFF. In DNA, the CDR3 is TGTGCCAGCAGTTTTTTGCCGGGTCGAGAGCGGGGGGGTGTTAATGAGCAGTTCTTC.

The chain employs TRBV12-3 or TRBV12-4 and TRBJ1-2; 10 nucleotides match TRBD1. The CDR3 consists of 15 residues. J gave up 4 bases and V 7 bases, and 9 bases lay outside the gene matches. The CDR3 loop is CASTLGQGESYGYTF. DNA for the CDR3: TGTGCCAGCACCCTAGGACAGGGGGAGAGCTATGGCTACACCTTC.

At least ten counts were recorded for this clonotype. With a much larger clone just one base away, this may be a read error. The V gene is TRBV6-5, the J gene TRBJ2-1, with 11 bases fitting TRBD2. Germline V lookup: CDR1 MNHEY, CDR2 SVGAGI. CDR3 size: 14 residues. J was trimmed by 5 bases and V by 5 bases; bases with no gene match: 2. Here the CDR3 reads CASSPSGGNNEQFF. Here the CDR3 DNA reads TGTGCCAGCAGTCCTAGCGGGGGGAACAATGAGCAGTTCTTC.

This clonotype has a handful of counts. A much larger clone lies one base from this, so it may be a read error. This chain joins TRBV10-3 and TRBJ2-5; D is undetermined. Trimming removed 0 bases from V and 4 bases from J, with 6 bases in between. The CDR3 is made up of 13 amino acids. The germline CDR1 and CDR2 sequences are ENHRY and SYGVKD. Written as DNA, the CDR3 is TGTGCCATCAGTGAGTCGACGGGAGAGACCCAGTACTTC. This encodes CAISESTGETQYF.

There are a few counts of this clonotype. The rearrangement joins TRBV30 to TRBJ2-4, with 12 bases matching TRBD1. V lost 3 bases, J lost 6 bases, and 9 bases stayed unmatched. This CDR3 has 16 amino acids. CDR1 and CDR2 from the germline V gene are GTSNPN and SVGIG (reference sequence). The CDR3 loop is CAWRKGGQGARNIQYF. CDR3 bases: TGTGCCTGGAGGAAGGGGGGACAGGGGGCGAGAAACATTCAGTACTTC.

This clonotype was detected ten times or more. The chain recombines TRBV27 with TRBJ2-4; 12 positions match TRBD1. The V segment lost 5 bases and the J segment 5 bases; nucleotides outside the gene matches: 19. This CDR3 is built from 20 residues. CDR1 is MNHEY, CDR2 SMNVEV, per germline (reference sequence). CDR3 protein: CASSLDLPGQGARVENIQYF. In nucleotides, the CDR3 is TGTGCCAGCAGTCTAGATCTCCCGGGACAGGGGGCTCGTGTCGAAAACATTCAGTACTTC.

This clonotype was counted ten times or more. The chain links TRBV20-1 to TRBJ2-6; no definite D call. The CDR3 is 16 amino acids. Germline V lookup: CDR1 DFQATT, CDR2 SNEGSKA (reference sequence). V dropped 1 base and J dropped 4 bases, with 14 bases sitting between them. The CDR3 loop reads CSARVQNPSGANVLTF. The CDR3 nucleotides are TGCAGTGCTAGAGTGCAGAATCCATCCGGGGCCAACGTCCTGACTTTC.

There are a few counts of this clonotype. The CDR3 sequence is CASSSFIAGAFEHEQYF. CDR3 DNA: TGTGCCAGCAGCTCGTTTATAGCGGGGGCCTTCGAGCATGAGCAGTACTTC. V and J are TRBV7-8 and TRBJ2-5; 9 bases map to TRBD2. The germline V gene encodes CDR1 SGHVS and CDR2 FQNEAQ. V lost 4 bases, J lost 11 bases, and 20 bases stayed unmatched. The CDR3 spans 17 residues.

The chain carries TRBV7-9 and TRBJ2-3; tentative D call: TRBD1 (5 bases). The V and J ends lost 4 bases and 1 base respectively, with 18 bases between them. Germline assignment: CDR1 SEHNR and CDR2 FQNEAQ (reference sequence). The CDR3 consists of 17 residues. The CDR3: CASSSMGQVNGTDTQYF. The CDR3 region has the DNA TGTGCCAGCAGCTCCATGGGGCAGGTGAATGGCACAGATACGCAGTATTTT.

This clonotype appeared many times. The CDR3 here is CASSYGGAGNQPQHF. The CDR3 DNA reads TGTGCCAGCAGTTACGGGGGGGCTGGCAATCAGCCCCAGCATTTT. The V call is TRBV6-5, the J call TRBJ1-5, with a weak D call TRBD1 (6 bases). V was trimmed by 2 bases and J by 2 bases, leaving 10 bases between them. The CDR3 has 15 amino acids. The germline V gene encodes CDR1 MNHEY and CDR2 SVGAGI.

This clonotype was seen ten or more times. This chain connects TRBV9 to TRBJ2-7, with D possibly TRBD1 on 6 matching bases. Trimming removed 3 bases at V and 0 bases at J, with 10 bases between. CDR3 length: 14 amino acids. Looked up from germline, CDR1 is SGDLS and CDR2 is YYNGEE. The DNA for the CDR3 is TGTGCCAGCAGCGGCCGGGACAACTCCTACGAGCAGTACTTC. Translation gives CASSGRDNSYEQYF.

On this clonotype: Likely a read error: the CDR3 ends without its conserved phenylalanine or tryptophan. J is TRBJ2-3 and V is TRBV12-3 or TRBV12-4; 15 nucleotides match TRBD2. The J segment lost 4 bases and the V segment lost 6 bases, leaving 14 bases of the junction unmatched. This CDR3 region has 19 residues. DNA for the CDR3: TGTGCCAGCAGCCTCGGACTAGCGGGGGGGTATTTGAGAGCAGATACGCAGTATTCT. Amino acid sequence: CASSLGLAGGYLRADTQYS.